The present T cell receptor beta chain was sequenced within a study of shared clonotypes between healthy human individuals. Measured with immunoSEQ multiplex PCR; TCRdb has only the in-frame clones, and not every one. The repertoire consists of around 1.9 million clones, with roughly 91% occurring once and the leading ten covering under 2%. Germline V gene sequence: CDR1 SEHNR, CDR2 FQNEAQ (reference sequence). V was trimmed by 6 bases and J by 3 bases, leaving 15 bases between them. This CDR3 comprises 15 residues. Cells designated naive CD8 were CD45RO-negative and were positively selected for CCR7, with terminally differentiated effector memory CD45RA+ cells excluded.

This TCR was sampled from a man aged 18-30 years in good health. Some clones in this sample may be carry-over from other donors' samples. The sequencing sample was made of naive CD8+ T cells from PBMCs. J is TRBJ1-5 and V is TRBV7-9; tentative D call: TRBD1 (5 bases). CDR3 loop: CASSKTGGNNQPQHF. CDR3 in DNA: TGTGCCAGCAGTAAGACCGGGGGAAACAATCAGCCCCAGCATTTT.